This T cell receptor (beta chain) was documented in a study of blood T cell repertoires in COVID-19. Study as a whole: Acute and convalescent COVID-19 samples came from the United States, Italy and Spain. PBMCs, B-cell-depleted T cells, or T cells were the source of the cDNA or gDNA that made up the material.

TCRdb's copy holds only in-frame clones and misses some; the assay was immunoSEQ multiplex PCR. This sample has about 280,000 clones, with around 93% found just once. Adults between roughly 18 and 100 years of age took part from 24 US areas. Participant-reported clinical history was the basis for cohort assignment. This TCR was recovered from a man in his forties who had been exposed to COVID-19. Sequences were obtained from PBMCs or T cells enriched from blood (not recorded which).

The DNA for the CDR3 is TGTGCCAGCAGCGCCGGGACTAGCGGCCAAGAGACCCAGTACTTC. Translating gives CASSAGTSGQETQYF. The V and J genes are TRBV7-8 and TRBJ2-5; 11 bases line up with TRBD2. V lost 5 bases to trimming and J lost 1 base; unmatched junction nucleotides: 3. The germline CDR1 and CDR2 sequences are SGHVS and FQNEAQ. CDR3 length equals 15 residues. Full variable domain (outside the CDR3, taken from reference TRBV7-8 and TRBJ2-5): GAGVSQSPRYKVAKRGQDVALRCDPISGHVSLFWYQQALGQGPEFLTYFQNEAQLDKSGLPSDRFFAERPEGSVSTLKIQRTQQEDSAVYLCASSAGTSGQETQYFGPGTRLLVL.